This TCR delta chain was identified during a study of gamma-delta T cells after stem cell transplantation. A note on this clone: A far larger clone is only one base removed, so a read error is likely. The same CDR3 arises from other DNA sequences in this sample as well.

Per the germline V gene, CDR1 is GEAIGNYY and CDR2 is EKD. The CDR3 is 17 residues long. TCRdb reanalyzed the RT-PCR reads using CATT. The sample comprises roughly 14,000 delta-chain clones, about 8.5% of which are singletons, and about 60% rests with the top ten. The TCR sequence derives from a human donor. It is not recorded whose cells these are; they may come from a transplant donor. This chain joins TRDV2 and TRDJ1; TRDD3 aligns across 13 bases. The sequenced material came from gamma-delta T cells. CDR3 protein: CACDTLLGDTQTDKLIF. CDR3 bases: TGTGCCTGTGACACCTTACTGGGGGATACGCAAACCGATAAGCTCATCTTT.